This TCR beta chain was sequenced during a study of shared clonotypes between healthy human individuals. Whole-study context: A few men and a couple of women, aged 18 to 49, were donors. Each donor's CD4 naive and CD4 memory cells filled three plates apiece, CD8 naive two, and CD8 memory one.

The CDR3 totals 15 residues. V dropped 4 bases and J dropped 5; count of bases not matched to a gene: 1. In germline, CDR1 is SGHDN, CDR2 FVKESK. The assay was immunoSEQ multiplex PCR, and TCRdb's table has in-frame clones only and misses some. The sample consists of 2.3 million or so clones, approximately 93% of them appearing once. The rearrangement joins TRBV14 to TRBJ2-1, with 14 nucleotides matching TRBD2. The TCR sequence derives from a man younger than 35 in good health. Some clones in this sample may be carry-over from other donors' samples. The specimen sequenced was naive CD4+ T cells from PBMCs. The subset denotes: CD45RA+ positively selected. The CDR3 sequence is CASSPGLAGDNEQFF. DNA of the CDR3: TGTGCCAGCAGCCCGGGACTAGCGGGAGACAATGAGCAGTTCTTC. The entire variable domain, with the rest obtained from reference TRBV14 and TRBJ2-1, is as follows: EAGVTQFPSHSVIEKGQTVTLRCDPISGHDNLYWYRRVMGKEIKFLLHFVKESKQDESGMPNNRFLAERTGGTYSTLKVQPAELEDSGVYFCASSPGLAGDNEQFFGPGTRLTVL.